This T cell receptor (beta chain) is drawn from a study of T cell repertoires in ileal Crohn's disease. Study results and limitations: The median delay to postoperative endoscopy was about 7 months.

The V gene end was trimmed by 8 bases and the J gene end by 1 base; junction bases not matched to a gene: 12. The CDR3 sequence is 16 residues long. Germline CDR1 is LNHNV and CDR2 is YYDKDF (reference sequence). TCRdb's table, derived via immunoSEQ multiplex PCR, lists solely in-frame clones and lacks some. The table shows about 62,000 clones, with approximately 91% occurring only once. On this clone itself: Its antigen remains unknown.

Time point denoted: neoterminal ileum biopsy at postoperative endoscopy, about 6 months after surgery. The chain couples TRBV15 to TRBJ1-2; 8 positions agree with TRBD1. The TCR sequence derives from an adult with Crohn's disease. The sequenced material came from ileal tissue. For the CDR3, the DNA is TGTGCCACCTCATCAACAAAAACAGGGGGTAACTATGGCTACACCTTC. It is translated as CATSSTKTGGNYGYTF.